The present T cell receptor beta chain was sequenced within a study of blood T cell repertoires in COVID-19. Study-level background: The origin of the acute and convalescent COVID-19 samples was the United States, Italy and Spain. From T cells, B-cell-depleted T cells, or PBMCs came the material, which was cDNA or gDNA.

In the study's own analysis: The authors estimated nucleated cell counts from reference gene primer amplification. Clones were sequenced by immunoSEQ multiplex PCR, and TCRdb holds only the in-frame ones, with some missing. Clonal size and the V and J genes are those of that table, whereas D and trimming came from the DNA. The data show roughly 100,000 clones, more than 85% seen once. V lost 7 bases to trimming and J lost 4 bases; unmatched junction nucleotides: 11. The CDR3 runs to 15 residues. Germline lookup yields CDR1 LNHDA and CDR2 SQIVND (reference sequence). This sequence originates from a human donor in a cohort sampled during active COVID-19. The specimen was peripheral blood. The chain is built from TRBV19 and TRBJ2-3; 7 bases agree with TRBD2. CDR3 region: CASTASGLRPDTQYF. DNA of the CDR3: TGTGCCAGTACGGCTAGCGGATTGCGGCCAGATACGCAGTATTTT. The variable domain in full, with the rest retrieved from reference TRBV19 and TRBJ2-3, is DGGITQSPKYLFRKEGQNVTLSCEQNLNHDAMYWYRQDPGQGLRLIYYSQIVNDFQKGDIAEGYSVSREKKESFPLTVTSAQKNPTAFYLCASTASGLRPDTQYFGPGTRLTVL.